One and the same sample provided the 21 T cell receptor beta chains below, sequenced in a study of CD8+ T cells in alopecia areata. Extraction and reverse transcription of RNA yielded cDNA as the sequencing template. Measured with immunoSEQ multiplex PCR; TCRdb has only the in-frame clones, and not every one. The top ten hold about 1.2% of the sample, which has 210,000 or so clones, 66% seen once. Specified treatment: oral pan-JAK inhibitor, 5-10 mg twice daily. The sample was CD4+ T cells sorted from blood, taken between weeks 43 and 45, from a patient treated with tofacitinib. The receptors originated from a human donor with alopecia areata.

A remark on this clone: The same CDR3 arises from other DNA sequences in this sample as well. J is TRBJ2-7 and V is TRBV30; TRBD1 matches 9 bases. Germline loops: CDR1 GTSNPN, CDR2 SVGIG (reference sequence). V dropped 1 base and J dropped 4; count of bases not matched to a gene: 5. There are 14 residues in the CDR3. CDR3 residues: CAWSGGQGPYEQYF. DNA of the CDR3: TGTGCCTGGAGTGGGGGACAGGGACCTTACGAGCAGTACTTC.

This sequence joins TRBV5-6 and TRBJ1-2, with D unresolved. The CDR3 extends over 13 amino acids. The V gene's germline CDR1 is SGHDT and CDR2 YYEEEE. V was trimmed by 1 base and J by 7 bases, leaving 11 bases between them. The CDR3 reads CASSLPPGRGYTF. The CDR3 bases are TGTGCCAGCAGCTTGCCCCCCGGACGTGGCTACACCTTC.

The J gene is TRBJ1-4, the V gene TRBV6-5, with D perhaps matching TRBD1 (5 bases). Trimming took off 2 bases at V and 5 bases at J, with 12 bases between the two ends. The CDR3 loop spans 15 amino acids. CDR1 and CDR2 from the germline V gene are MNHEY and SVGAGI. The CDR3 DNA follows: TGTGCCAGCAGTTACCTTGACAGACAGAATGAAAAACTGTTTTTT. This gives the protein CASSYLDRQNEKLFF.

This clone was seen a handful of times. The chain couples TRBV7-9 to TRBJ1-1; possible D gene TRBD1, 6 bases. Per the germline V gene, CDR1 is SEHNR and CDR2 is FQNEAQ (reference sequence). Trimming took 5 bases from V and 3 from J, leaving 10 bases between them. The CDR3 has 13 residues. CDR3: CASSEQGDTEAFF. The CDR3, as DNA: TGTGCCAGCAGCGAACAGGGTGACACTGAAGCTTTCTTT.

The rearrangement joins TRBV6-6 to TRBJ1-6, with TRBD1 identical over 7 bases. Trimming took 7 bases from V and 1 from J; bases not matched to a gene: 7. The CDR3 sequence is 16 residues long. Germline assignment: CDR1 MNHNY and CDR2 SVGAGI (reference sequence). The CDR3 sequence is CASTKGTASYNSPLHF. As DNA, the CDR3 is TGTGCCAGCACTAAGGGGACAGCTTCCTATAATTCACCCCTCCACTTT.

This chain links TRBV7-2 with TRBJ1-2; possibly TRBD1 for D (5 bases). The CDR3 has 13 residues. V shed 5 bases and J shed 7 bases, with 14 bases lying between them. The germline CDR1 and CDR2 sequences are SGHTA and FQGNSA. The chain's CDR3 is CASSTTGSGGYTF. The DNA of the CDR3 is TGTGCCAGCAGCACCACAGGTTCGGGTGGCTACACCTTC.

This chain uses TRBV15 with TRBJ1-5; TRBD1 might be the D (5 bases). The V end lost 0 bases, the J end lost 4 bases, and 13 bases lay between the germline ends. CDR1 LNHNV and CDR2 YYDKDF come from the germline V gene (reference sequence). The CDR3 runs 16 residues. This CDR3 reads CATSRDLGRLNQPQHF. The CDR3, as DNA: TGTGCCACCAGCAGAGATTTGGGGCGTTTGAATCAGCCCCAGCATTTT.

This sequence joins TRBV9 and TRBJ2-3, with 8 positions matching TRBD2. The CDR3 runs 14 residues. The V segment lost 4 bases and the J segment 1 base; nucleotides outside the gene matches: 2. Germline CDR1 reads SGDLS; CDR2 reads YYNGEE. The CDR3 coding sequence is TGTGCCAGCAGCCATAGCGGGGGCACAGATACGCAGTATTTT. This codes for CASSHSGGTDTQYF. Looking up the rest from reference TRBV9 and TRBJ2-3 gives the full variable domain: DSGVTQTPKHLITATGQRVTLRCSPRSGDLSVYWYQQSLDQGLQFLIQYYNGEERAKGNILERFSAQQFPDLHSELNLSSLELGDSALYFCASSHSGGTDTQYFGPGTRLTVL.

The rearrangement links TRBV6-4 to TRBJ2-5, with D unresolved. The CDR3 contains 13 residues. From germline, CDR1 is MRHNA and CDR2 SNTAGT. Trimming removed 6 bases at V and 0 bases at J, with 8 bases between. The CDR3 loop reads CASSRDHQETQYF. The CDR3 nucleotides read TGTGCCAGCAGCCGAGATCACCAAGAGACCCAGTACTTC.

The chain uses TRBV9 and TRBJ1-2; TRBD1 agrees at 8 bases. CDR1 is SGDLS and CDR2 is YYNGEE in the germline V gene. V was pared by 4 bases and J by 3 bases, with 5 bases of the junction left unmatched. The CDR3 is 14 residues long. In DNA, the CDR3 is TGTGCCAGCAGCTACGGACAGGGCGACTATGGCTACACCTTC. It specifies CASSYGQGDYGYTF.

The chain recombines TRBV7-2 with TRBJ2-1; 10 positions match TRBD1. The CDR3 runs 15 residues. The germline V gene has CDR1 SGHTA and CDR2 FQGNSA. With V trimmed by 1 base and J by 8 bases, 5 bases remained unmatched. The CDR3 protein is CASSLGGQGWDEQFF. DNA of the CDR3: TGTGCCAGCAGCTTAGGGGGACAGGGGTGGGATGAGCAGTTCTTC.

This clone was observed a few times. J is TRBJ1-5 and V is TRBV28; TRBD1 matches 9 bases. CDR1 and CDR2 from the germline V gene are MDHEN and SYDVKM. Losses at the gene ends were 6 bases for V and 0 bases for J; bases not matched to a gene: 3. The CDR3 sequence is 15 residues long. CDR3 DNA: TGTGCCAGCAGGGGACAGGGTAGTAGCAATCAGCCCCAGCATTTT. It translates to CASRGQGSSNQPQHF.

The chain joins TRBV15 to TRBJ2-5; 10 bases are a match to TRBD1. The CDR3 consists of 15 residues. Germline V lookup: CDR1 LNHNV, CDR2 YYDKDF (reference sequence). The trim removed 3 bases at V and 5 bases at J, leaving 6 bases unmatched. The CDR3, as DNA: TGTGCCACCAGCAGGGGACAGGGGAATTTGGAGACCCAGTACTTC. This sequence encodes CATSRGQGNLETQYF.

This rearrangement joins TRBV6-1 to TRBJ2-7, with 10 bases identical to TRBD1. Trimming took 7 bases from V and 5 from J; bases not matched to a gene: 11. The CDR3 runs to 15 residues. Germline lookup yields CDR1 MNHNS and CDR2 SASEGT. The CDR3 DNA sequence: TGTGCCAGCACCCAAAGGGACAGGGGATTCCACGAGCAGTACTTC. Translating it yields CASTQRDRGFHEQYF.

CDR3 protein: CASSFFPGYTQSNEQFF. The DNA for the CDR3 is TGTGCCAGCAGCTTCTTCCCAGGGTACACTCAGTCCAATGAGCAGTTCTTC. The chain couples TRBV11-2 to TRBJ2-1, with D perhaps matching TRBD1 (5 bases). CDR3 length: 17 residues. V was shortened by 3 bases and J by 6 bases, with 21 bases between the two germline ends. Germline CDR1 reads SGHAT; CDR2 reads FQNNGV.

This clone was seen only once. The gene calls are TRBV29-1 and TRBJ1-1; D not resolved. Trimming took off 8 bases at V and 5 bases at J, with 15 bases between the two ends. Per germline, CDR1 SQVTM and CDR2 ANQGSEA. The CDR3 totals 12 residues. CDR3 sequence (DNA): TGCAGCTTACAGTTTCCGGGAACTGAAGCTTTCTTT. It codes for CSLQFPGTEAFF.

The chain uses TRBV5-4 and TRBJ2-4, with TRBD1 matching over 7 bases. The CDR3 runs 14 residues. V gave up 4 bases and J gave up 5 bases; unmatched junction bases: 6. Germline CDR1 is SGHNT and CDR2 is YYREEE (reference sequence). CDR3 protein: CASSRGTEQNIQYF. DNA for the CDR3: TGTGCCAGCAGCCGAGGGACAGAGCAAAACATTCAGTACTTC.

V and J are TRBV27 and TRBJ2-7; TRBD1 matches at 10 bases. In germline, CDR1 is MNHEY, CDR2 SMNVEV (reference sequence). CDR3 length equals 15 residues. V lost 6 bases, J lost 3 bases, and 8 bases stayed unmatched. CDR3 residues: CASRPIGQGDYEQYF. The DNA for the CDR3 is TGTGCCAGCAGACCAATTGGACAGGGGGACTACGAGCAGTACTTC.

J is TRBJ2-3 and V is TRBV29-1; 12 nucleotides align to TRBD2. CDR3 length: 15 amino acids. The germline gives CDR1 SQVTM, CDR2 ANQGSEA. J was trimmed by 6 bases and V by 4 bases; bases with no gene match: 8. The CDR3 DNA reads as TGCAGCGTTGCCTGGGCTAGCGGGGGGGCGGATACGCAGTATTTT. The encoded protein is CSVAWASGGADTQYF.

This clone was recorded a few times. V and J are TRBV5-6 and TRBJ2-2; D gene ambiguous. The germline CDR1 and CDR2 sequences are SGHDT and YYEEEE. The CDR3 consists of 13 residues. Trimming shortened V by 0 bases and J by 7 bases, and 7 bases separated the two germline ends. The CDR3 region has the DNA TGTGCCAGCAGCTTGGAAGGGTACGGGGAGCTGTTTTTT. Protein product: CASSLEGYGELFF.

This chain joins TRBV5-1 and TRBJ2-3; tentative D call: TRBD2 (6 bases). This CDR3 contains 13 residues. V shed 8 bases and J shed 0 bases, with 10 bases lying between them. Germline V gene data show CDR1 as SGHRS and CDR2 as YFSETQ. The CDR3 protein is CASTGTSTDTQYF. Written as DNA, the CDR3 is TGCGCCAGTACCGGGACTAGCACAGATACGCAGTATTTT.